Listed here is a single T cell receptor (beta chain). What it recognizes is unknown. Unsorted bulk tissue (roughly 17-32 mg) underwent RNA and DNA co-extraction. The patients had histopathologically diagnosed primary liver carcinoma, and their disease was treated by surgical resection. The sample comes from a study of tumor-infiltrating lymphocytes in primary liver carcinoma. Study-wide context: These patients were men and women whose ages were 30 to 69 years. Overall study results and limits: For tumor-adjacent and tumor-blood pairs, overlap was less than that seen for tumor region pairs. Tumor top-250-clone fraction significantly exceeded that of blood (p = 0.039).

Using a constant-region primer together with ProtoScript II reverse transcriptase, TCR beta cDNA was made from about 490 ng of total RNA. Amplification in three nested multiplex PCR rounds with slightly modified ARM-PCR gave rise to TCR beta libraries. TCRdb independently ran MiXCR on the multiplex PCR reads; one entry per CDR3 protein. The sample has some 100,000 distinct CDR3 sequences, about two thirds seen once. What was sequenced was liver tumor tissue from sampling region 2. The subset here: tumor region T2, inferior pole. The sequence derives from a woman in her fifties or sixties with primary liver carcinoma and hepatitis B virus infection.

CDR3 sequence (DNA): TGTGCCAGCAGCTCCCGGACTAGTCAATCGAGCGAGCAGTACTTC. It is translated as CASSSRTSQSSEQYF. The chain uses TRBV7-9 and TRBJ2-7; TRBD2 agrees at 7 bases. The V gene's germline CDR1 is SEHNR and CDR2 FQNEAQ (reference sequence). The CDR3 contains 15 residues. The J segment lost 6 bases and the V segment lost 4 bases, leaving 12 bases of the junction unmatched.